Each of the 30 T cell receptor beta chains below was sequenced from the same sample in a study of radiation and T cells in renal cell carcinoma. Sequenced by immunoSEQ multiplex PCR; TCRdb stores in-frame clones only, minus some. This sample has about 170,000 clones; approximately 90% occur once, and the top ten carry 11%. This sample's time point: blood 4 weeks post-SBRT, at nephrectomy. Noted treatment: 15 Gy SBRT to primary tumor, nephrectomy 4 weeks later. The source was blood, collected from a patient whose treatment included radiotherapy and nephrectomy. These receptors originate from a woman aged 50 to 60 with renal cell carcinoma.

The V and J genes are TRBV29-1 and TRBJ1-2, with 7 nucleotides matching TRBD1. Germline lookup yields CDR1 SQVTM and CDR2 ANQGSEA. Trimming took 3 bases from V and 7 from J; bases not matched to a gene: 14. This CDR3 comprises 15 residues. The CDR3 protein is CSVDKGVTGRGGYTF. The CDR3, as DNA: TGCAGCGTTGACAAAGGTGTGACAGGGAGGGGTGGCTACACCTTC.

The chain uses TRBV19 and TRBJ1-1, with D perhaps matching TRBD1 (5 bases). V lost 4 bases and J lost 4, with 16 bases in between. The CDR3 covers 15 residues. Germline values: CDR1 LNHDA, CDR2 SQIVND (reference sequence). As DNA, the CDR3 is TGTGCCAGTAGTAGGGGCCAGGGAGTCCGCACTGAAGCTTTCTTT. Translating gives CASSRGQGVRTEAFF.

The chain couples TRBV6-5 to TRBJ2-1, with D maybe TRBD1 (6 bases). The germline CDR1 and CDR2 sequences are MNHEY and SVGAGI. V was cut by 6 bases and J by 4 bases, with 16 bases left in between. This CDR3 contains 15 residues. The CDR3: CASRAPGHGYNEQFF. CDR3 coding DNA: TGTGCCAGCAGGGCGCCGGGACATGGGTACAATGAGCAGTTCTTC.

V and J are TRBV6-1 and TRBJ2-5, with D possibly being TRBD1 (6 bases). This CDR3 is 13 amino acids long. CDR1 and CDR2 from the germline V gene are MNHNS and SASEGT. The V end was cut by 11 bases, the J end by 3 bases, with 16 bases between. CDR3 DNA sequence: TGTGCCTCAACGGGGACACAAAAAGAGACCCAGTACTTC. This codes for CASTGTQKETQYF.

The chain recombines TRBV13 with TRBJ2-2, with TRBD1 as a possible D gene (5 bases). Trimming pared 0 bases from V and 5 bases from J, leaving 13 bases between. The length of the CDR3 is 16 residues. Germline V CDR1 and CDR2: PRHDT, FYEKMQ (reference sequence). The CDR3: CASSLGSGSGTGELFF. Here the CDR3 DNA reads TGTGCCAGCAGCTTAGGGTCAGGATCAGGGACCGGGGAGCTGTTTTTT.

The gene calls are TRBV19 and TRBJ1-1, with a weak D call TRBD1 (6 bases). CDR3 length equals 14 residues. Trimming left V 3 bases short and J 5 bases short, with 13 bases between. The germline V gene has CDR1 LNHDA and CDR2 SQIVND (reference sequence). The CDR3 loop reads CASSIQGPGTEAFF. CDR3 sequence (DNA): TGTGCCAGTAGTATTCAGGGGCCGGGGACTGAAGCTTTCTTT.

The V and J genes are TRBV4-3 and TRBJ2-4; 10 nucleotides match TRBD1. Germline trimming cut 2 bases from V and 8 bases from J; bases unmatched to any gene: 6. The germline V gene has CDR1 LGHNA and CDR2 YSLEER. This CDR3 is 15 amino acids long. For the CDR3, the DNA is TGCGCCAGCAGCCAATTATGGACAGGGGGGGACATTCAGTACTTC. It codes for CASSQLWTGGDIQYF.

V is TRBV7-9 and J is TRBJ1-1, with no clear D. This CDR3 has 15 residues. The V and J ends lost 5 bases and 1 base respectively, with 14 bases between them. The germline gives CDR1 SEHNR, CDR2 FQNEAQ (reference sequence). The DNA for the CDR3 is TGTGCCAGCAGCAAATGGGAGCTGACGAACACTGAAGCTTTCTTT. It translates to CASSKWELTNTEAFF.

CDR3 DNA sequence: TGTGCCAGTAGTGGCTACCTAACAGGAACCCACTATGGCTACACCTTC. This gives the protein CASSGYLTGTHYGYTF. This chain links TRBV19 with TRBJ1-2; D possibly corresponds to TRBD1 (5 bases). The V and J ends lost 5 bases and 3 bases respectively, with 19 bases between them. CDR1 is LNHDA and CDR2 is SQIVND in the germline V gene (reference sequence). The CDR3 covers 16 residues.

CDR3 sequence (DNA): TGTGCCAGCAGCCCACAGGGGCGAACTGCGGAGACCCAGTACTTC. Translated, it gives CASSPQGRTAETQYF. V is TRBV4-2 and J is TRBJ2-5; the match to TRBD1 covers 7 bases. The CDR3 spans 15 residues. Germline V gives CDR1 LGHNA, CDR2 YNFKEQ. V lost 4 bases to trimming and J lost 5 bases; unmatched junction nucleotides: 10.

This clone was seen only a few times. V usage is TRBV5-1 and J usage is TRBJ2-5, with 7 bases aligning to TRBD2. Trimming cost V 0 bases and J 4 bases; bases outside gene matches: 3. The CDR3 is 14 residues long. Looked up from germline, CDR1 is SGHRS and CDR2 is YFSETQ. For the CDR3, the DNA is TGCGCCAGCAGCTTGGACGTAGCGGGAGAGACCCAGTACTTC. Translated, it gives CASSLDVAGETQYF.

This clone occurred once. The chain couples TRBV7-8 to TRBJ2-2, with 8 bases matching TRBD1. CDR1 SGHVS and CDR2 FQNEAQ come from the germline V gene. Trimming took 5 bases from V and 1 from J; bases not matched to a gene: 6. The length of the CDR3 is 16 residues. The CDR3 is CASSTNRGRNTGELFF. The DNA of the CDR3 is TGTGCCAGCAGCACGAACAGGGGGAGGAACACCGGGGAGCTGTTTTTT.

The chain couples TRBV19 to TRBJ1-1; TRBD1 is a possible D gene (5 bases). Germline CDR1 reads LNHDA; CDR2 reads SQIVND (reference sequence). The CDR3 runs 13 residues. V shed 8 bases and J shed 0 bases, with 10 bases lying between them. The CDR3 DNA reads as TGTGCCAGTCGACAGACTATGAACACTGAAGCTTTCTTT. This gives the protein CASRQTMNTEAFF.

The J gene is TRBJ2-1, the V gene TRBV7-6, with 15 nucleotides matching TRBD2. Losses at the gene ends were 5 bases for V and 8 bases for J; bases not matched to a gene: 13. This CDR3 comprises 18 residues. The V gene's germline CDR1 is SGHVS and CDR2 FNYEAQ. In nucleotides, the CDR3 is TGTGCCAGCAGCGGCAATCACGGGACTAGCGGGGGGCTCGATGAGCAGTTCTTC. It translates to CASSGNHGTSGGLDEQFF.

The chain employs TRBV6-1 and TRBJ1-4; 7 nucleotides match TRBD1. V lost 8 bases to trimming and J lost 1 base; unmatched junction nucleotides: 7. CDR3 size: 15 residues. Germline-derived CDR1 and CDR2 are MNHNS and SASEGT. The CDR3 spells CASFGGGLTNEKLFF. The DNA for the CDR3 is TGTGCCAGCTTTGGAGGGGGCTTAACTAATGAAAAACTGTTTTTT.

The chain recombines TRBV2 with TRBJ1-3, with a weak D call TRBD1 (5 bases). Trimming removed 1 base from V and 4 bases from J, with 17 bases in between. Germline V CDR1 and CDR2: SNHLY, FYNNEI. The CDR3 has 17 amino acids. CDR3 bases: TGTGCCAGCAGTGAAGTTAGAAGGACACTGTCAGGAAACACCATATATTTT. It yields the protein CASSEVRRTLSGNTIYF.

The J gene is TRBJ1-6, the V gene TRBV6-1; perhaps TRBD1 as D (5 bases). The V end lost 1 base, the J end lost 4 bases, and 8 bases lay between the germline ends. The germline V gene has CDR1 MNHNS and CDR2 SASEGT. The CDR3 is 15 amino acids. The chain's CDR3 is CASSEGGRYNSPLHF. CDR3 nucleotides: TGTGCCAGCAGTGAAGGGGGACGGTATAATTCACCCCTCCACTTT.

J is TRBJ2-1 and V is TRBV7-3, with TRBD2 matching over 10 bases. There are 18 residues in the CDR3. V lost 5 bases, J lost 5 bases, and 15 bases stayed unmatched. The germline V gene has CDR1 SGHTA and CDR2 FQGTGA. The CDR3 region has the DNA TGTGCCAGCAGCACGAAGGGTCGGACTAGCGGACCAAACAATGAGCAGTTCTTC. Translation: CASSTKGRTSGPNNEQFF.

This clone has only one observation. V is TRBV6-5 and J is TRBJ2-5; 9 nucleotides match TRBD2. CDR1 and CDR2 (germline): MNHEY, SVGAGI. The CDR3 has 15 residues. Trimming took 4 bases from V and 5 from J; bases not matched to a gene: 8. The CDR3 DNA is TGTGCCAGCAGTTCCGGGACTAGCCGGAGGGAGACCCAGTACTTC. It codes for CASSSGTSRRETQYF.

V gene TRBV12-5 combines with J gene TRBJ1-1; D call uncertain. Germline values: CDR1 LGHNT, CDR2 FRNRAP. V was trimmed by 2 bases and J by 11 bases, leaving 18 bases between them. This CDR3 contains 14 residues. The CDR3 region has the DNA TGTGCTAGTGGTTTGTCGACTACCCTAGGATTGGCTTTCTTT. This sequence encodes CASGLSTTLGLAFF.

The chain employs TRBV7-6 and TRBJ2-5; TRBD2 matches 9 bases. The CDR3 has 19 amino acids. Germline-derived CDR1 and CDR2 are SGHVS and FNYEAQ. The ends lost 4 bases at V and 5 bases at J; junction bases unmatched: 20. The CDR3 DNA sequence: TGTGCCAGCAGCTCCCAACCTGTGGGAGCGGGGGGAGTTAAGGAGACCCAGTACTTC. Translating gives CASSSQPVGAGGVKETQYF.

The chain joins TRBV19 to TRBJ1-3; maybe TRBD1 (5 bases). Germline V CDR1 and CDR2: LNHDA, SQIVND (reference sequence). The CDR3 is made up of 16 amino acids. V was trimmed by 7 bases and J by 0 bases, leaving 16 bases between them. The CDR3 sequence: CASKGDRMSSGNTIYF. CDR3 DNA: TGTGCCAGTAAGGGCGACAGAATGAGCTCTGGAAACACCATATATTTT.

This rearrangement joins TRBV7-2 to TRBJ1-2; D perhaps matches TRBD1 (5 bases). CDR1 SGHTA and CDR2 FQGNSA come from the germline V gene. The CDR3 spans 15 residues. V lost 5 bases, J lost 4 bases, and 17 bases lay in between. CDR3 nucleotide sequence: TGTGCCAGCAGCGTATCGGGACGGGAAATCTATGGCTACACCTTC. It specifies CASSVSGREIYGYTF.

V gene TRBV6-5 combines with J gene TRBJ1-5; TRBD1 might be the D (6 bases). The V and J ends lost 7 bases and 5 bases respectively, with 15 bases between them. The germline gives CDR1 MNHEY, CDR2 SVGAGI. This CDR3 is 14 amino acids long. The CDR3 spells CASKQGLLDQPQHF. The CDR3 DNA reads TGTGCCAGCAAACAGGGATTGTTGGATCAGCCCCAGCATTTT.

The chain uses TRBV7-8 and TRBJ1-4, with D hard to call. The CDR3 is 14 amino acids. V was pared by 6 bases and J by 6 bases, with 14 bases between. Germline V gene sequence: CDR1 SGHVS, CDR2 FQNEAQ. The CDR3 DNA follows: TGTGCCAGCAGTCCGAGACCATCATATGAAAAACTGTTTTTT. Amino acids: CASSPRPSYEKLFF.

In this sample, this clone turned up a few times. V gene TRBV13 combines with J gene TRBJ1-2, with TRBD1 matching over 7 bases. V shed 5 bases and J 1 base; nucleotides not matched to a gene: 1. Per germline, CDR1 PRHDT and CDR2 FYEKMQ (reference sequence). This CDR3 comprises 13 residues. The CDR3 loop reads CASSRQGNYGYTF. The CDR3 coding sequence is TGTGCCAGCAGCAGACAGGGTAACTATGGCTACACCTTC.

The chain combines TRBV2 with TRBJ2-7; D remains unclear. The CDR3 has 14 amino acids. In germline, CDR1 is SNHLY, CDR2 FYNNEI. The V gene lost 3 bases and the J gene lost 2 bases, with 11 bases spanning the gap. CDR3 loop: CASSDGRNPYEQYF. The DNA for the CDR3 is TGTGCCAGCAGTGACGGCAGAAACCCCTACGAGCAGTACTTC. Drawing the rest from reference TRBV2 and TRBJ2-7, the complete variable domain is EPEVTQTPSHQVTQMGQEVILRCVPISNHLYFYWYRQILGQKVEFLVSFYNNEISEKSEIFDDQFSVERPDGSNFTLKIRSTKLEDSAMYFCASSDGRNPYEQYFGPGTRLTVT.

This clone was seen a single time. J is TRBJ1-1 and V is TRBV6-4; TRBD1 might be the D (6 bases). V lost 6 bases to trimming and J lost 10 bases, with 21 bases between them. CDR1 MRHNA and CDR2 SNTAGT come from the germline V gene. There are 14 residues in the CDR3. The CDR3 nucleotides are TGTGCCAGCAGCTCTGCGGGGGCAGCCACCGCAGCTTTCTTT. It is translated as CASSSAGAATAAFF.

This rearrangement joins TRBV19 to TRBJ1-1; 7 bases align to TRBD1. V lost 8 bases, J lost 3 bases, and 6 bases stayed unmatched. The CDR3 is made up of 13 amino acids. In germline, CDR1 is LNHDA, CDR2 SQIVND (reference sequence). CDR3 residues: CASSQQGDTEAFF. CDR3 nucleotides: TGTGCCAGTTCCCAGCAGGGGGACACTGAAGCTTTCTTT. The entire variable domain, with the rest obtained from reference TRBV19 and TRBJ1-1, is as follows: DGGITQSPKYLFRKEGQNVTLSCEQNLNHDAMYWYRQDPGQGLRLIYYSQIVNDFQKGDIAEGYSVSREKKESFPLTVTSAQKNPTAFYLCASSQQGDTEAFFGQGTRLTVV.

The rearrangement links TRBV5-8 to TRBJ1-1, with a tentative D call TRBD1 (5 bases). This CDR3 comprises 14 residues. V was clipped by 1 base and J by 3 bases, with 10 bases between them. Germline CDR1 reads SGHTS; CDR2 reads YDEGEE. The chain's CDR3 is CASSLRGRDTEAFF. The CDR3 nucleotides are TGTGCCAGCAGCTTGAGGGGCAGGGACACTGAAGCTTTCTTT.